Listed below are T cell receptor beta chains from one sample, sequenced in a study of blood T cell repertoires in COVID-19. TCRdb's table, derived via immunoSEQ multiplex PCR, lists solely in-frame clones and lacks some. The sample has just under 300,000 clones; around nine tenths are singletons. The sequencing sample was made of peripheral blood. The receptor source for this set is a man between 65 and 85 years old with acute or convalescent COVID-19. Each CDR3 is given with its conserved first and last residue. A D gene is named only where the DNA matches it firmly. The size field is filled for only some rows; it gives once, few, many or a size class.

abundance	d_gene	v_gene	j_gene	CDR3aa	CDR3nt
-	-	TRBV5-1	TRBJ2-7	CASSLTRGEQYF	TGCGCCAGCAGCTTGACCCGGGGCGAGCAGTACTTC
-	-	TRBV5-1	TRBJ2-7	CASSLREAQTYEQYF	TGCGCCAGCAGCTTACGGGAAGCCCAGACCTACGAGCAGTACTTC
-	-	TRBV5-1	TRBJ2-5	CASSPQTGLETQYF	TGCGCCAGCAGCCCACAGACAGGCCTAGAGACCCAGTACTTC
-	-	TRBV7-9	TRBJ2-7	CASSLVGQPSYEQYF	TGTGCCAGCAGCTTAGTAGGACAGCCCTCTTACGAGCAGTACTTC
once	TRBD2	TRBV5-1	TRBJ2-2	CASSLRERDVYTGELFF	TGCGCCAGCAGCTTGCGGGAGCGGGACGTCTACACCGGGGAGCTGTTTTTT
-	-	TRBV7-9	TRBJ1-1	CASSLAQDTEAFF	TGTGCCAGCAGCTTAGCCCAGGACACTGAAGCTTTCTTT
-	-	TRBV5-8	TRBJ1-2	CASSPRTNYGYTF	TGTGCCAGCAGCCCCCGGACAAACTATGGCTACACCTTC
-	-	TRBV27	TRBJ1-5	CASRVSGGVNQPQHF	TGTGCCAGCAGAGTCTCGGGGGGAGTCAATCAGCCCCAGCATTTT
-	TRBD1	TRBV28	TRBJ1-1	CASSFPAGGDAFF	TGTGCCAGCAGTTTTCCGGCAGGGGGTGATGCTTTCTTT
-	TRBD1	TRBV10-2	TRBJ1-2	CASRGGQGGDYGYTF	TGCGCCAGCAGGGGGGGACAGGGCGGTGACTATGGCTACACCTTC
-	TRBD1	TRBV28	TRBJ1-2	CASSSPGQVYGYTF	TGTGCCAGCAGTTCCCCGGGACAGGTCTATGGCTACACCTTC